The 12 T cell receptor beta chains below were found in one sample sequenced in a study of response to subunit inactivated influenza vaccine. TCRdb re-called the RT-PCR reads through MiXCR, storing one row per CDR3 protein. Among 300,000 to 350,000 distinct CDR3 sequences, 21% were seen once, and the ten largest hold about 9.4%. The sequencing here drew on PBMCs from blood, taken 21 months after vaccination. The receptors shown here come from a man aged 45 to 70 who received an inactivated influenza vaccine.

The genes are TRBV4-3 and TRBJ2-3; 8 bases match TRBD2. With V trimmed by 1 base and J by 3 bases, 9 bases remained unmatched. From germline, CDR1 is LGHNA and CDR2 YSLEER. This CDR3 region has 17 residues. The CDR3 sequence: CASSQGTGIAGTDTQYF. CDR3 coding DNA: TGCGCCAGCAGCCAAGGAACCGGGATAGCGGGGACAGATACGCAGTATTTT.

This clonotype was picked up a small number of times. This rearrangement joins TRBV6-1 to TRBJ1-2, with TRBD1 matching 7 bases. The CDR3 has 15 amino acids. V lost 2 bases, J lost 3 bases, and 6 bases stayed unmatched. Germline-derived CDR1 and CDR2 are MNHNS and SASEGT. CDR3: CASSEIPGGDYGYTF. CDR3 in DNA: TGTGCCAGCAGTGAAATCCCAGGGGGAGACTATGGCTACACCTTC.

This clonotype was counted only a few times. The chain carries TRBV12-3 or TRBV12-4 and TRBJ2-2; D gene uncertain. V was cut by 7 bases and J by 7 bases, with 7 bases left in between. The CDR3 is 11 amino acids. CDR3 protein: CASILHGELFF. In DNA, the CDR3 is TGTGCCAGCATTCTCCACGGGGAGCTGTTTTTT.

The chain recombines TRBV11-2 with TRBJ1-1; weak D call: TRBD1 (5 bases). Germline values: CDR1 SGHAT, CDR2 FQNNGV. CDR3 size: 15 residues. The V end lost 6 bases, the J end lost 0 bases, and 14 bases lay between the germline ends. The CDR3 DNA reads as TGTGCCAGCAGGTGGGCGGGACGAATGAACACTGAAGCTTTCTTT. This encodes CASRWAGRMNTEAFF.

This clonotype has a count of ten or more. This rearrangement joins TRBV4-3 to TRBJ2-7; possibly TRBD1 for D (6 bases). V was shortened by 4 bases and J by 1 base, with 8 bases between the two germline ends. The CDR3 runs 13 residues. Looked up from germline, CDR1 is LGHNA and CDR2 is YSLEER. The CDR3 DNA sequence: TGCGCCAGCAGCCCCGGACAGTCCTACGAGCAGTACTTC. Amino acids: CASSPGQSYEQYF.

In its sample, this clonotype was seen many times. V is TRBV7-2 and J is TRBJ2-3; unclear D gene. Looked up from germline, CDR1 is SGHTA and CDR2 is FQGNSA. The CDR3 sequence is 16 residues long. V was cut by 2 bases and J by 1 base, with 13 bases left in between. DNA for the CDR3: TGTGCCAGCAGCTTAACCTCTTACGCAGGCACAGATACGCAGTATTTT. Protein sequence: CASSLTSYAGTDTQYF.

Many counts were recorded for this clonotype. The CDR3 nucleotides read TGTGCCAGCAGTTCCCGGGCTCAGTACACTGAAGCTTTCTTT. Its translation is CASSSRAQYTEAFF. The rearrangement joins TRBV12-3 or TRBV12-4 to TRBJ1-1; unclear D gene. V lost 4 bases to trimming and J lost 3 bases, with 12 bases between them. The CDR3 sequence is 14 residues long.

In this sample, this clonotype turned up many times. This chain connects TRBV4-1 to TRBJ1-1; 7 nucleotides match TRBD1. V gave up 1 base and J gave up 5 bases; unmatched junction bases: 16. Germline assignment: CDR1 MGHRA and CDR2 YSYEKL. The CDR3 runs 18 residues. As DNA, the CDR3 is TGCGCCAGCAGCCAAGGCCCACAGGGGAGGTCGGTTGGAACTGAAGCTTTCTTT. Amino acids: CASSQGPQGRSVGTEAFF.

This clonotype was seen a handful of times. V is TRBV19 and J is TRBJ2-6; no definite D call. CDR3 length equals 16 residues. Germline V CDR1 and CDR2: LNHDA, SQIVND (reference sequence). The V and J ends lost 7 bases and 2 bases respectively, with 15 bases between them. CDR3 amino acids: CASTLFRSAGANVLTF. Here the CDR3 DNA reads TGTGCCAGTACCCTTTTTAGGTCGGCTGGGGCCAACGTCCTGACTTTC.

This clonotype was observed many times. The rearrangement links TRBV20-1 to TRBJ1-2, with no clear D. The CDR3 spans 13 residues. The V and J ends lost 0 bases and 5 bases respectively, with 10 bases between them. The germline V gene has CDR1 DFQATT and CDR2 SNEGSKA (reference sequence). The CDR3 coding sequence is TGCAGTGCTAGAGATGGGTTGGGATATGGCTACACCTTC. Protein product: CSARDGLGYGYTF.

This clonotype was observed a handful of times. The CDR3 loop reads CAWRADDFFETQYF. In DNA form, the CDR3 reads TGTGCCTGGAGAGCGGACGACTTCTTCGAGACCCAGTACTTC. The chain uses TRBV30 and TRBJ2-5, with D tentatively TRBD2 (5 bases). The germline V gene encodes CDR1 GTSNPN and CDR2 SVGIG (reference sequence). The CDR3 loop spans 14 amino acids. The V gene lost 3 bases and the J gene lost 5 bases, with 16 bases spanning the gap.

This rearrangement joins TRBV19 to TRBJ2-2, with 7 bases aligning to TRBD1. This CDR3 is built from 14 residues. The V and J ends lost 5 bases and 4 bases, in that order; junction bases with no gene match: 4. Germline CDR1 reads LNHDA; CDR2 reads SQIVND (reference sequence). The CDR3: CASSRPGGTGELFF. The CDR3 nucleotides are TGTGCCAGTAGTCGGCCAGGGGGCACCGGGGAGCTGTTTTTT.